These 24 T cell receptor beta chains were all obtained from the same sample, sequenced in a study of T cells after yellow fever vaccination. MiXCR, applied by TCRdb to the 5' RACE reads, yields one record per CDR3 protein. Among about 220,000 distinct CDR3 sequences listed, about 3% were seen once. Sample: CD4+ T cells sorted from PBMCs, taken 10 days after the yellow fever booster vaccination. The receptors derive from a young man who received the YFV17D yellow fever vaccine.

This clonotype was seen only a few times. The chain has TRBV19 and TRBJ1-2; D remains unclear. Trimming cost V 7 bases and J 4 bases, with 13 bases left between them. CDR3 length: 13 residues. The V gene's germline CDR1 is LNHDA and CDR2 SQIVND (reference sequence). Written as DNA, the CDR3 is TGTGCCAGTACCCCCCCTTGGGGCTATGGCTACACCTTC. It translates to CASTPPWGYGYTF.

This clonotype was detected a few times. The chain joins TRBV20-1 to TRBJ2-1; D assignment may be TRBD1 or TRBD2 (6 bases each). V gave up 6 bases and J gave up 7 bases, with 25 bases separating them. Germline V gene lookup returns CDR1 DFQATT and CDR2 SNEGSKA (reference sequence). The CDR3 spans 16 residues. The CDR3 DNA reads TGCAGTGCCACCGCCAGGGGAGCGGGTTATGGAAATGAGCAGTTCTTC. As protein: CSATARGAGYGNEQFF.

This clonotype appeared many times. V is TRBV12-3 or TRBV12-4 and J is TRBJ1-1; the match to TRBD1 covers 7 bases. The V and J ends lost 2 bases and 8 bases, in that order; junction bases with no gene match: 8. The CDR3 is 14 residues long. The CDR3 DNA reads as TGTGCCAGCAGTTTAACCCCCGTACAGGGGGAAGCTTTCTTT. It encodes CASSLTPVQGEAFF.

This clonotype was picked up many times. The chain carries TRBV7-2 and TRBJ2-1; tentatively, D is TRBD1 (5 bases). Trimming pared 4 bases from V and 8 bases from J, leaving 12 bases between. The CDR3 contains 13 residues. Per the germline V gene, CDR1 is SGHTA and CDR2 is FQGNSA. CDR3 sequence: CASSSQPGYEQFF. CDR3 DNA: TGTGCCAGCAGCTCCCAGCCAGGGTATGAGCAGTTCTTC.

The chain is built from TRBV9 and TRBJ1-5; tentatively, D is TRBD1 (5 bases). V gave up 0 bases and J gave up 5 bases, with 9 bases separating them. CDR1 is SGDLS, CDR2 YYNGEE, per germline. The CDR3 spans 14 residues. The CDR3 sequence: CASSVGGLDQPQHF. The CDR3 nucleotides are TGTGCCAGCAGCGTAGGGGGCCTGGATCAGCCCCAGCATTTT.

The V gene is TRBV6-2 or TRBV6-3, the J gene TRBJ1-5; D unclear. CDR1 MNHEY and CDR2 SVGEGT come from the germline V gene. V was shortened by 8 bases and J by 11 bases, with 16 bases between the two germline ends. This CDR3 is built from 12 residues. The CDR3 sequence: CASGPSGNSQHF. The DNA for the CDR3 is TGTGCCAGCGGCCCTTCCGGGAATTCCCAGCATTTT.

This clonotype was seen many times. The rearrangement links TRBV12-5 to TRBJ2-7; D is unclear. V gave up 6 bases and J gave up 2 bases, with 5 bases separating them. From germline, CDR1 is LGHNT and CDR2 FRNRAP. This CDR3 has 11 residues. The DNA of the CDR3 is TGTGCTAGTGGAACAGCCTACGAGCAGTACTTC. This encodes CASGTAYEQYF.

This clonotype showed up many times. This chain uses TRBV5-1 with TRBJ1-1; the D gene is possibly TRBD1 (6 bases). Germline lookup yields CDR1 SGHRS and CDR2 YFSETQ. Deletions cut 7 bases from V and 3 bases from J, with 19 bases between. This CDR3 region has 15 residues. The CDR3 loop is CASRKQGTLDTEAFF. The CDR3 DNA sequence: TGCGCCAGCCGGAAGCAGGGGACTCTCGACACTGAAGCTTTCTTT.

The sample holds many counts of this clonotype. The chain joins TRBV28 to TRBJ2-1, with a tentative D call TRBD1 (6 bases). Germline CDR1 MDHEN, CDR2 SYDVKM. The CDR3 has 16 amino acids. V lost 6 bases, J lost 0 bases, and 15 bases lay in between. The CDR3 here is CASRHPGVSSYNEQFF. CDR3 bases: TGTGCCAGCAGGCATCCAGGGGTGAGCTCCTACAATGAGCAGTTCTTC.

The V call is TRBV9, the J call TRBJ2-4; the D gene is possibly TRBD2 (5 bases). This CDR3 has 12 amino acids. Trimming shortened V by 4 bases and J by 9 bases, and 11 bases separated the two germline ends. Germline V lookup: CDR1 SGDLS, CDR2 YYNGEE. This chain's CDR3 is CASSPRRGIQYF. Written as DNA, the CDR3 is TGTGCCAGCAGCCCCCGACGGGGCATTCAGTACTTC.

This clonotype was seen ten or more times. This chain uses TRBV4-3 with TRBJ2-5; D gene unclear. Germline CDR1 and CDR2: LGHNA and YSLEER. V lost 1 base to trimming and J lost 3 bases, with 6 bases between them. This CDR3 is built from 13 residues. CDR3: CASSQGAKETQYF. In DNA, the CDR3 is TGCGCCAGCAGCCAAGGGGCGAAAGAGACCCAGTACTTC.

This clonotype was seen a handful of times. The chain has TRBV12-3 or TRBV12-4 and TRBJ2-1, with D perhaps being TRBD1 or TRBD2 (5 bases each). Trimming pared 6 bases from V and 5 bases from J, leaving 11 bases between. The CDR3 is made up of 13 amino acids. The CDR3 here is CASRPRGNNEQFF. The CDR3 DNA follows: TGTGCCAGCAGACCGAGGGGAAACAATGAGCAGTTCTTC.

The chain combines TRBV7-8 with TRBJ1-2; 8 bases agree with TRBD1. Germline CDR1 reads SGHVS; CDR2 reads FQNEAQ. This CDR3 is built from 17 residues. V trimming: 0 bases; J trimming: 2 bases; junction bases outside the gene matches: 8. The CDR3 loop reads CASSLAGDGQGNYGYTF. The CDR3 DNA follows: TGTGCCAGCAGCTTAGCGGGCGATGGACAGGGAAACTATGGCTACACCTTC.

The genes are TRBV3-1 and TRBJ2-5, with TRBD2 identical over 7 bases. V lost 4 bases and J lost 9; bases outside the gene matches: 8. Germline V lookup: CDR1 LGHDT, CDR2 YNNKEL (reference sequence). This CDR3 spans 13 amino acids. CDR3 bases: TGTGCCAGCAGCCCCCGGGACTACGCGGCCCAGTACTTC. Protein product: CASSPRDYAAQYF.

This clonotype was picked up many times. V is TRBV6-5 and J is TRBJ2-3; D gene unclear. Germline lookup yields CDR1 MNHEY and CDR2 SVGAGI. The V end was cut by 0 bases, the J end by 5 bases, with 12 bases between. The CDR3 runs 15 residues. CDR3 in DNA: TGTGCCAGCAGTTACTCGGGGAAGTTCCGAGATACGCAGTATTTT. It codes for CASSYSGKFRDTQYF.

V is TRBV5-1 and J is TRBJ2-3, with unresolved D. CDR1 and CDR2 (germline): SGHRS, YFSETQ. The CDR3 is 15 residues long. V was shortened by 1 base and J by 2 bases, with 11 bases between the two germline ends. CDR3 nucleotide sequence: TGCGCCAGCAGCTTGACTTCAACAGACACAGATACGCAGTATTTT. Protein: CASSLTSTDTDTQYF.

This clonotype was seen many times. This rearrangement joins TRBV19 to TRBJ2-7; D gene unclear. The CDR3 runs 13 residues. Trimming took 4 bases from V and 6 from J, leaving 13 bases between them. Germline loops: CDR1 LNHDA, CDR2 SQIVND (reference sequence). The CDR3 is CASSRDFLGEQYF. The DNA of the CDR3 is TGTGCCAGTAGTAGAGACTTTCTGGGCGAGCAGTACTTC.

As concerns this clonotype: A much larger clone differs by one base, so this may be a read error. This sequence joins TRBV6-2 or TRBV6-3 and TRBJ2-3, with 10 bases matching TRBD2. V was clipped by 6 bases and J by 4 bases; unmatched bases: 1. This CDR3 has 13 residues. Looked up from germline, CDR1 is MNHEY and CDR2 is SVGEGT. The CDR3 nucleotides read TGTGCCAGCAGACTAGCGGGGTCAGATACGCAGTATTTT. Its translation: CASRLAGSDTQYF.

This clonotype has more than one count but fewer than ten. One end of the junction does not line up with germline, which may come from a read error. The V and J genes are TRBV19 and TRBJ2-5; possibly TRBD1 for D (5 bases). The CDR3 runs to 13 residues. Germline CDR1 and CDR2: LNHDA and SQIVND (reference sequence). The CDR3 is CASSVRAREAQYF. CDR3 coding DNA: TGTGCCAGTAGTGTCAGGGCACGAGAGGCCCAGTACTTC.

V usage is TRBV6-5 and J usage is TRBJ1-6; 7 nucleotides align to TRBD1. Germline V gene sequence: CDR1 MNHEY, CDR2 SVGAGI. This CDR3 contains 15 residues. V was clipped by 0 bases and J by 9 bases; unmatched bases: 5. The CDR3 region has the DNA TGTGCCAGCAGTTACTCGACAGGGATGGGTTCACCCCTCCACTTT. Protein sequence: CASSYSTGMGSPLHF.

This clonotype came up a few times. V gene TRBV5-1 combines with J gene TRBJ1-1; D call uncertain. This CDR3 comprises 14 residues. Between the trimmed V and J ends, which lost 0 bases and 1 base, there was a span of 7 bases. The germline gives CDR1 SGHRS, CDR2 YFSETQ. The CDR3 DNA sequence: TGCGCCAGCAGCTTGGTTCCAGCGAACACTGAAGCTTTCTTT. Its protein product is CASSLVPANTEAFF. The full variable domain, rest sourced from reference TRBV5-1 and TRBJ1-1, is KAGVTQTPRYLIKTRGQQVTLSCSPISGHRSVSWYQQTPGQGLQFLFEYFSETQRNKGNFPGRFSGRQFSNSRSEMNVSTLELGDSALYLCASSLVPANTEAFFGQGTRLTVV.

Ten or more counts support this clonotype. V is TRBV5-5 and J is TRBJ2-5, with D possibly being TRBD1 (7 bases). The V end was cut by 1 base, the J end by 0 bases, with 13 bases between. The CDR3 has 16 amino acids. CDR1 is SGHKS, CDR2 YYEKEE, per germline (reference sequence). In DNA form, the CDR3 reads TGTGCCAGCAGCTTGCGGGGGACAGAAAACCAAGAGACCCAGTACTTC. Translated, it gives CASSLRGTENQETQYF.

This clonotype was counted ten times or more. The genes are TRBV5-1 and TRBJ2-7, with 9 bases matching TRBD1. After removal of 4 bases from V and 5 bases from J, the junction contained 10 bases not matched to a gene. Looked up from germline, CDR1 is SGHRS and CDR2 is YFSETQ. The CDR3 runs 15 residues. The chain's CDR3 is CASSPEGTGTHEQYF. The CDR3 DNA sequence: TGCGCCAGCAGCCCGGAAGGGACAGGGACCCACGAGCAGTACTTC.

This clonotype occurred many times. The genes are TRBV20-1 and TRBJ2-5; unclear D gene. Germline-derived CDR1 and CDR2 are DFQATT and SNEGSKA (reference sequence). The CDR3 runs 13 residues. Trimming stripped 6 bases from V and 5 bases from J, with 16 bases between. Here the CDR3 reads CSAHDNPRETQYF. In DNA form, the CDR3 reads TGCAGTGCCCACGACAATCCTAGGGAGACCCAGTACTTC.